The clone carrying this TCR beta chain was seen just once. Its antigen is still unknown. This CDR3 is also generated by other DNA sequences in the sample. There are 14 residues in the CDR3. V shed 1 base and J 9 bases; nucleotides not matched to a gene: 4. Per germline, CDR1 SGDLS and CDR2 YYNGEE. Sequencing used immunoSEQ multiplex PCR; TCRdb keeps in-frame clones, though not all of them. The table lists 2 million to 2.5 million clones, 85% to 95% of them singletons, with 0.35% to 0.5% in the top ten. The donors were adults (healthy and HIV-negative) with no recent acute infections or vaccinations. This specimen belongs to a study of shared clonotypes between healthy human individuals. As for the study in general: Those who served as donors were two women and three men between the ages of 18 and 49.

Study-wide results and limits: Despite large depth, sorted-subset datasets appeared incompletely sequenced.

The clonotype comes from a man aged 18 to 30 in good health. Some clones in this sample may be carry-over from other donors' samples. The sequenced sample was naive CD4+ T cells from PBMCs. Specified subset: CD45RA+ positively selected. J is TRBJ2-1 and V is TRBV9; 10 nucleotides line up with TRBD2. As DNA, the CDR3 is TGTGCCAGCAGCGTACTAGCGGGAGTCGGTGAGCAGTTCTTC. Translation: CASSVLAGVGEQFF.